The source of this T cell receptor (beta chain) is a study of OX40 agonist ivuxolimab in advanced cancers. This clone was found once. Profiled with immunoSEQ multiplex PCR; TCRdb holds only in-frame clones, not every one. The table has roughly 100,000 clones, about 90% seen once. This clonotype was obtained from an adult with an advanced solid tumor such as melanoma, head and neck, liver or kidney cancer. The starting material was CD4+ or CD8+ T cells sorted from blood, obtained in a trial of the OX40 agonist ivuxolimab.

In DNA, the CDR3 is TGTGCCAGCAGTATAAAACGGGATGGAAACACCATATATTTT. Translated, it gives CASSIKRDGNTIYF. This chain links TRBV6-5 with TRBJ1-3; D gene uncertain. Germline V gene sequence: CDR1 MNHEY, CDR2 SVGAGI. Trimming took off 5 bases at V and 3 bases at J, with 11 bases between the two ends. This CDR3 comprises 14 residues.